The 3 T cell receptor beta chains listed next were all sequenced from one sample in a study of T cell changes during pregnancy in multiple sclerosis. Sequencing used immunoSEQ multiplex PCR; TCRdb keeps in-frame clones, though not all of them. The sample shows 69,000 or so clones, 75% to 95% of them seen only once. Material: CD4+ T cells from peripheral blood mononuclear cells, obtained in the third trimester of pregnancy. The receptor source for this set is a female donor in good health, enrolled as a control in a pregnancy study.

The V call is TRBV2, the J call TRBJ2-3; D is ambiguous. Germline-derived CDR1 and CDR2 are SNHLY and FYNNEI. Deletions cut 4 bases from V and 0 bases from J, with 5 bases between. CDR3 size: 13 residues. The DNA for the CDR3 is TGTGCCAGCAGTGTAGAGAGCACAGATACGCAGTATTTT. It yields the protein CASSVESTDTQYF. The full variable domain, completed using reference TRBV2 and TRBJ2-3, is EPEVTQTPSHQVTQMGQEVILRCVPISNHLYFYWYRQILGQKVEFLVSFYNNEISEKSEIFDDQFSVERPDGSNFTLKIRSTKLEDSAMYFCASSVESTDTQYFGPGTRLTVL.

The chain's CDR3 is CASSLGAALADRTSTDTQYF. Here the CDR3 DNA reads TGCGCCAGCAGCCTCGGAGCGGCACTAGCGGATAGGACCAGCACAGATACGCAGTATTTT. The J gene is TRBJ2-3, the V gene TRBV4-1; TRBD2 matches 8 bases. Germline CDR1 and CDR2: MGHRA and YSYEKL. V lost 4 bases and J lost 0; bases outside the gene matches: 18. The CDR3 runs to 20 residues.

This clone was detected only once. The junction shows a germline mismatch at one end, possibly a read error. The J gene is TRBJ1-4, the V gene TRBV7-7; the D is unclear. Looked up from germline, CDR1 is SSHAT and CDR2 is FNYEAQ (reference sequence). The CDR3 spans 15 residues. CDR3 DNA: TGTGCTAGCAGCGAAGGTAGCACACTGAATGAAAAACTGTTTTTT. Its protein product is CASSEGSTLNEKLFF.